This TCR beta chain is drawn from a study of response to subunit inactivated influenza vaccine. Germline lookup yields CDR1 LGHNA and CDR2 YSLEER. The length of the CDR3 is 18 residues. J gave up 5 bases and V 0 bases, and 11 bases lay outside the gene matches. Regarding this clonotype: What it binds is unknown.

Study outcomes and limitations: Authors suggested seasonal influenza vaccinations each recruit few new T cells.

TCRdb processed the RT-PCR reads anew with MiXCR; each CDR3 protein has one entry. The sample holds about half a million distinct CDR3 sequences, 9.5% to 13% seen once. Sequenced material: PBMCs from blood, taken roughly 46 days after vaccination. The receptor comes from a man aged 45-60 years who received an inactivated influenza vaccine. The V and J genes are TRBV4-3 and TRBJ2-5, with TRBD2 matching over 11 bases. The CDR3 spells CASSQDPTSGTRLETQYF. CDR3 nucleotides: TGCGCCAGCAGCCAAGACCCGACTAGCGGGACCAGATTGGAGACCCAGTACTTC.